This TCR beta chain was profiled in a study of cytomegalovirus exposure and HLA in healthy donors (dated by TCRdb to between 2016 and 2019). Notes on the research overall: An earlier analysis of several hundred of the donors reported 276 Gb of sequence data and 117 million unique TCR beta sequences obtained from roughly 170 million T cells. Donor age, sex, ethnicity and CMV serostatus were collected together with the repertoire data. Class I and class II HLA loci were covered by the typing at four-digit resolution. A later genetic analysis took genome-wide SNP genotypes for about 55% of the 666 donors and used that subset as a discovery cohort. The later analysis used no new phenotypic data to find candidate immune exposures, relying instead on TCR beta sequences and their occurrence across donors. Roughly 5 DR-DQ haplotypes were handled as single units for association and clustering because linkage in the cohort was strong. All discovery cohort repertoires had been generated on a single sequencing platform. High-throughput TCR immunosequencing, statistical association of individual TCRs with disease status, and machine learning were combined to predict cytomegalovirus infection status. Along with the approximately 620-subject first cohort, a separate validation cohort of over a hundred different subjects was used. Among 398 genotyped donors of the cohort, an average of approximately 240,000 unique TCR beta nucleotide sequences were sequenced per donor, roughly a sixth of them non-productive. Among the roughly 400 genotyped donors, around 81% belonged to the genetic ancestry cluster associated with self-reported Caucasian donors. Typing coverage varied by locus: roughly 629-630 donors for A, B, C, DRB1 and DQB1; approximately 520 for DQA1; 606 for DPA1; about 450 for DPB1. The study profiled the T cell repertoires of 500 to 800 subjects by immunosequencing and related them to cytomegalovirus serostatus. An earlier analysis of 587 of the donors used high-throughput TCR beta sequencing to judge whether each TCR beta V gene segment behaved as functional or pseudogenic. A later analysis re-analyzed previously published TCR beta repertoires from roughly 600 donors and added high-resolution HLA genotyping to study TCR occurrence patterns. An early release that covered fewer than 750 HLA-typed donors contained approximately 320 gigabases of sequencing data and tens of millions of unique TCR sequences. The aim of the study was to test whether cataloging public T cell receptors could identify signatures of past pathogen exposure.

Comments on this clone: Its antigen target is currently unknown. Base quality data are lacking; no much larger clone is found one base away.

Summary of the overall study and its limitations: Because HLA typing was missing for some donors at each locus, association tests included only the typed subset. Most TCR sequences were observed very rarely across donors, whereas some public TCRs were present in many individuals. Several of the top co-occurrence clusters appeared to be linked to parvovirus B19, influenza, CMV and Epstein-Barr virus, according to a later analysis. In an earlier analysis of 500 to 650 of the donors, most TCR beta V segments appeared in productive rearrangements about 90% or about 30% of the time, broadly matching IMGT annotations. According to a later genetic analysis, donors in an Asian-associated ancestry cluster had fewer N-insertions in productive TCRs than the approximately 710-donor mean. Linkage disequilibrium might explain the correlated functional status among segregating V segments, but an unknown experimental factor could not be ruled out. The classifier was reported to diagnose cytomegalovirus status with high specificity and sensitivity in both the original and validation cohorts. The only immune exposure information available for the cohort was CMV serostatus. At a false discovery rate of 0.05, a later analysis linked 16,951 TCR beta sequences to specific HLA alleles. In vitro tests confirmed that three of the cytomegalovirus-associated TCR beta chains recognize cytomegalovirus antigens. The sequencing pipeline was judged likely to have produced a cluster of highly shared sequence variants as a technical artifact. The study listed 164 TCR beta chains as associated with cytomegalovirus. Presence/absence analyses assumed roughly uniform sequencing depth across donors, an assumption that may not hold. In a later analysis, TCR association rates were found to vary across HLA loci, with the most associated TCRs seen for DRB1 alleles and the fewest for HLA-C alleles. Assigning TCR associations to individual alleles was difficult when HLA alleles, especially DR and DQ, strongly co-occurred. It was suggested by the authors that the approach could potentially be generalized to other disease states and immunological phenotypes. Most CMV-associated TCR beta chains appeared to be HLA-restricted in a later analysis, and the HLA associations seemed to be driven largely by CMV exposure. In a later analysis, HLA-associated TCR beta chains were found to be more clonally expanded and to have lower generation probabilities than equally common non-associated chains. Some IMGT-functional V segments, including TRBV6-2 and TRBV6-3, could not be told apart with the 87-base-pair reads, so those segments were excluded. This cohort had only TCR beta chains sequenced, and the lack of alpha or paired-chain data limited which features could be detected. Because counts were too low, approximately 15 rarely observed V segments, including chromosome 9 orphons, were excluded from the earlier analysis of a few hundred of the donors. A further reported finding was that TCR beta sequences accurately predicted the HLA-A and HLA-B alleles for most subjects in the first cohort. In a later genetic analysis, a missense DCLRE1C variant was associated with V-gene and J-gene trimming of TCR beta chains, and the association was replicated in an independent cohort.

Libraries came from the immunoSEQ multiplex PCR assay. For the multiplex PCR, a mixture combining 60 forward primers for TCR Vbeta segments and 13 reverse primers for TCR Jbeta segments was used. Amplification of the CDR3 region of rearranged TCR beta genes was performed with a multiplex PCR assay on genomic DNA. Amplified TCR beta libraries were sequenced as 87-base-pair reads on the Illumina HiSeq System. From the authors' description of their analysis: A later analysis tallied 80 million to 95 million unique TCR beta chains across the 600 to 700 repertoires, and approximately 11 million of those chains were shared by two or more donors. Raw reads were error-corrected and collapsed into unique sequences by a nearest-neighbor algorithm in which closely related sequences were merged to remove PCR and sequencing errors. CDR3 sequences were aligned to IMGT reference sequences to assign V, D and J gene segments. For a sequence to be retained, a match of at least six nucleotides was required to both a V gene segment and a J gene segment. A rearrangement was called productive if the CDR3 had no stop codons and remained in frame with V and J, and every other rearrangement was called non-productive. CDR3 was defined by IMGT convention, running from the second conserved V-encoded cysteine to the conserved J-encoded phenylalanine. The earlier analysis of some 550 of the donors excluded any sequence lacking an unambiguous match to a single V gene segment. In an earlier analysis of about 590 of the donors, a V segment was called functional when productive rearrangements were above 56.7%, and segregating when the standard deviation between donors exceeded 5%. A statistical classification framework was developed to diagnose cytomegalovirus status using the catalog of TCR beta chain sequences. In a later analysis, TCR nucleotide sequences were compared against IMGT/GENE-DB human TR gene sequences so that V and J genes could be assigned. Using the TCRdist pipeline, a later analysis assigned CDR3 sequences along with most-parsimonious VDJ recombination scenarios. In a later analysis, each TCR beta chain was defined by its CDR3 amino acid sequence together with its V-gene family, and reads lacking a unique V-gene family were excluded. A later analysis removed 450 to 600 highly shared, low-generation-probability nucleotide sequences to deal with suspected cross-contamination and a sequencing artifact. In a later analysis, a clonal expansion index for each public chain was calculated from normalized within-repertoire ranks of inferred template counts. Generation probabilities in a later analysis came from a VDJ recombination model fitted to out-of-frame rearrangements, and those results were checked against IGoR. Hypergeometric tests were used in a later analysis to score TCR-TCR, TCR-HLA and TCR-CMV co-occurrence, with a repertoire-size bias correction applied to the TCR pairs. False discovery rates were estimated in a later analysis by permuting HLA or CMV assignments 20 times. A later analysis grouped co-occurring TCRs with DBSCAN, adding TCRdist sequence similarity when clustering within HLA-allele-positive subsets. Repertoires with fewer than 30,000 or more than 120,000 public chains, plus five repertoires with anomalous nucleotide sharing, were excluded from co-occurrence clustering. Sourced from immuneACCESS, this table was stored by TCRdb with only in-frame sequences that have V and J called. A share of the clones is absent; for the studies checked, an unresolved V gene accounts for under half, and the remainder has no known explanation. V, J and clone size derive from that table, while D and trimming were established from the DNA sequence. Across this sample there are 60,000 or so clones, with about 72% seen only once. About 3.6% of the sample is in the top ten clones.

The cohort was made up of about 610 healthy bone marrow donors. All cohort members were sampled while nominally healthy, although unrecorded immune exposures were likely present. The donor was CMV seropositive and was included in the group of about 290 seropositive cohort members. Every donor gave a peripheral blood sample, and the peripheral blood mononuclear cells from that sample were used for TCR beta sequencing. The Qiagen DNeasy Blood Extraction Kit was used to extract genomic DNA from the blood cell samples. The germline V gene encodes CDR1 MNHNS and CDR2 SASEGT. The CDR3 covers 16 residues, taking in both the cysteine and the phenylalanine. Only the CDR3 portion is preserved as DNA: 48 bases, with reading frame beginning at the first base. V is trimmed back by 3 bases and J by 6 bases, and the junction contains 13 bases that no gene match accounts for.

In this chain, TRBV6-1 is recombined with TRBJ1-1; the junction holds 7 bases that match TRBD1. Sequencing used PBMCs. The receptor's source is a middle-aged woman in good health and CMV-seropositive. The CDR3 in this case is CASSDRPHRGYPEAFF. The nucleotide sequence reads TGTGCCAGCAGTGATCGCCCGCACAGGGGCTATCCTGAAGCTTTCTTT.